This T cell receptor beta chain was recorded in a study of control samples from healthy donors and cancer patients. Sequencing used immunoSEQ multiplex PCR; TCRdb keeps in-frame clones, though not all of them. Of under 90,000 clones detected, over 80% appear once; the ten largest clones hold about 5.6%. This clone was observed a few times. The CDR3 sequence is 14 residues long. Trimming removed 3 bases at V and 2 bases at J, with 8 bases between. CDR1 and CDR2 from the germline V gene are MNHEY and SMNVEV (reference sequence). The gene calls are TRBV27 and TRBJ1-5; D possibly corresponds to TRBD1 (5 bases). The receptor was derived from a woman between 55 and 75 years old in good health. The material sequenced was blood. DNA for the CDR3: TGTGCCAGCAGTTTTCAGGGAGGCAATCAGCCCCAGCATTTT. Its translation is CASSFQGGNQPQHF.